This T cell receptor beta chain comes out of a study of T cell responses to AZD1222 COVID-19 vaccine. About the research overall: Analyses pooled second doses at about 4 or about 12 weeks.

This CDR3 region has 15 residues. The trim removed 5 bases at V and 6 bases at J, leaving 4 bases unmatched. From germline, CDR1 is SNHLY and CDR2 FYNNEI. On this clone: Its antigen is still unknown.

Study results and caveats: White British ancestry dominated among donors, who included more females, and clonal diversity was possibly underestimated.

Sequencing was performed with immunoSEQ multiplex PCR; in TCRdb, only in-frame clones are kept and a portion is missing. This table has roughly 45,000 clones, about 80% appearing once. The chain joins TRBV2 to TRBJ2-2, with 12 bases matching TRBD1. The receptor was isolated from an adult in good health. Sequenced material: peripheral blood, taken on day 0 of AZD1222 vaccination. CDR3 amino acids: CASSTGQGASGELFF. The CDR3 nucleotides read TGTGCCAGCAGTACGGGACAGGGGGCTTCCGGGGAGCTGTTTTTT.